A single sample is the source of the 8 T cell receptor beta chains below, sequenced in a study of T-cell reconstitution after alpha-beta-depleted transplantation in children listed by TCRdb under 2016. The library was produced with PCR. Sequencing was carried out with an Illumina HiSeq 2500. TCR libraries were prepared with molecular barcoding, using unique molecular identifiers to normalize TCRbeta repertoire quantification. TCRdb redid the processing of the public reads, applying fastp at Q25 and MiXCR, and retained in-frame beta chains. Entries that share a CDR3 protein sequence are merged under the most common genes and DNA. The sample contains about 610,000 distinct CDR3 sequences, approximately 10% of them found a single time. About 4.2% of the sample goes to the ten largest clones. This specimen was PBMCs from the stem cell graft donor, taken from the stem cell graft. The source is a human donor who donated a stem cell graft to a child with acute myeloid leukemia.

DNA for the CDR3: TGCAGTGCTAGAGTTGGGGACGTTCAAGAGACCCAGTACTTC. The encoded protein is CSARVGDVQETQYF. J is TRBJ2-5 and V is TRBV20-1, with D possibly being TRBD1 or TRBD2 (5 bases each). The germline V and J ends were trimmed by 1 base and 2 bases, with 11 bases remaining between them. CDR3 length: 14 residues. The V gene's germline CDR1 is DFQATT and CDR2 SNEGSKA (reference sequence).

The V call is TRBV30, the J call TRBJ1-2, with 8 bases aligning to TRBD1. Losses at the gene ends were 0 bases for V and 13 bases for J; bases not matched to a gene: 19. The CDR3 loop spans 16 amino acids. Per the germline V gene, CDR1 is GTSNPN and CDR2 is SVGIG (reference sequence). The CDR3: CAWSVLPPGGYDVRTF. CDR3 coding DNA: TGTGCCTGGAGTGTACTTCCCCCAGGGGGCTATGACGTCCGCACCTTC.

The chain carries TRBV11-2 and TRBJ1-6, with D hard to call. V lost 3 bases and J lost 10, with 13 bases in between. The CDR3 covers 14 residues. The germline CDR1 and CDR2 sequences are SGHAT and FQNNGV. CDR3 sequence: CASSLSTKASPLHF. The CDR3 nucleotides are TGTGCCAGCAGCTTGTCCACCAAGGCCTCACCCCTCCACTTT.

The rearrangement links TRBV27 to TRBJ2-7; TRBD2 matches 8 bases. After removal of 5 bases from V and 5 bases from J, the junction contained 11 bases not matched to a gene. Germline V gene sequence: CDR1 MNHEY, CDR2 SMNVEV (reference sequence). The CDR3 covers 15 residues. CDR3 loop: CASSKTSATSHEQYF. The CDR3 DNA is TGTGCCAGCAGTAAGACTAGCGCAACCTCTCACGAGCAGTACTTC.

Written as DNA, the CDR3 is TGTGCCAGCTTAGGGCAGGTCTACGAGCAGTACTTC. It translates to CASLGQVYEQYF. The chain joins TRBV6-1 to TRBJ2-7; the D is unclear. The V and J ends lost 8 bases and 3 bases respectively, with 11 bases between them. Germline CDR1 reads MNHNS; CDR2 reads SASEGT. The CDR3 length is 12 residues.

This clonotype was detected many times. The chain's CDR3 is CSASGTGEKLFF. CDR3 in DNA: TGCAGTGCTAGTGGGACAGGGGAAAAACTGTTTTTT. The gene calls are TRBV20-1 and TRBJ1-4; 9 nucleotides align to TRBD1. Trimming at V came to 3 bases and at J to 8 bases, leaving 1 base not matched to a gene. This CDR3 comprises 12 residues. The germline CDR1 and CDR2 sequences are DFQATT and SNEGSKA (reference sequence).

This clonotype was seen at least ten times. This chain joins TRBV29-1 and TRBJ2-1; D gene uncertain. The CDR3 contains 14 residues. Germline V gene sequence: CDR1 SQVTM, CDR2 ANQGSEA. Trimming took off 4 bases at V and 0 bases at J, with 10 bases between the two ends. The CDR3 reads CSVVGISSYNEQFF. The CDR3 DNA sequence: TGCAGCGTTGTGGGTATTAGCTCCTACAATGAGCAGTTCTTC.

This clonotype has a handful of counts. The rearrangement joins TRBV7-2 to TRBJ2-1; TRBD2 might be the D (6 bases). V lost 2 bases to trimming and J lost 4 bases, with 15 bases between them. The CDR3 loop spans 16 amino acids. Germline V gene sequence: CDR1 SGHTA, CDR2 FQGNSA. CDR3 sequence (DNA): TGTGCCAGCAGCTTATCCCCGGGACTGGAATACAATGAGCAGTTCTTC. Protein: CASSLSPGLEYNEQFF.